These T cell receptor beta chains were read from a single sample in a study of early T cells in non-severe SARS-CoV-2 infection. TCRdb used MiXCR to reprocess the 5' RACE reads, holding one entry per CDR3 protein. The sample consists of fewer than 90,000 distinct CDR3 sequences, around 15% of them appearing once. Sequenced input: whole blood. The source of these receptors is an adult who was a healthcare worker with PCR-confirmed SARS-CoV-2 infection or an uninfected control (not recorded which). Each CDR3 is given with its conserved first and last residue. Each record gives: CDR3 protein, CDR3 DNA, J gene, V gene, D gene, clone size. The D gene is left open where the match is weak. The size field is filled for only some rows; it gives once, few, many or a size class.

CASSQGRVPTTPSSYEQYF TGTGCCAGCAGCCAAGGAAGGGTCCCCACCACGCCAAGCTCCTACGAGCAGTACTTC TRBJ2-7 TRBV14 NA NA
CASSLAAGLGTEAFF TGTGCCAGCAGCTTAGCAGCAGGGCTAGGCACTGAAGCTTTCTTT TRBJ1-1 TRBV7-8 NA few
CASSLVGRDEQFF TGTGCCAGCAGCTTAGTTGGGCGAGATGAGCAGTTCTTC TRBJ2-1 TRBV7-2 NA many
CASPGQGTNTEAFF TGTGCCAGCCCGGGACAGGGAACAAACACTGAAGCTTTCTTT TRBJ1-1 TRBV27 TRBD1 NA
CASSRQDWVDGYTF TGTGCCAGCAGCCGACAGGACTGGGTCGACGGCTACACCTTC TRBJ1-2 TRBV7-2 NA few
CSARWTANGKLFF TGCAGTGCTAGGTGGACAGCTAATGGAAAACTGTTTTTT TRBJ1-4 TRBV20-1 NA NA
CASSERYYEQYF TGCGCCAGCAGTGAGAGGTACTACGAGCAGTACTTC TRBJ2-7 TRBV10-2 NA few
CASRESGGQRTEAFF TGCGCCAGCAGGGAGTCAGGGGGCCAGAGGACTGAAGCTTTCTTT TRBJ1-1 TRBV5-1 TRBD1 few
CASSSRTGSTDTQYF TGTGCCAGCTCAAGCCGGACAGGGAGCACAGATACGCAGTATTTT TRBJ2-3 TRBV18 TRBD1 NA
CASHTSGITDTQYF TGTGCCTCACATACAAGTGGGATCACAGATACGCAGTATTTT TRBJ2-3 TRBV28 NA many
CATSRADRGYQPQHF TGTGCCACCAGCAGAGCGGACAGGGGGTATCAGCCCCAGCATTTT TRBJ1-5 TRBV15 TRBD1 once
CASSFAGVETQYF TGCGCCAGCAGCTTCGCAGGGGTGGAGACCCAGTACTTC TRBJ2-5 TRBV5-1 NA few
CASSLAAADTQYF TGTGCCAGCAGCTTAGCGGCGGCAGATACGCAGTATTTT TRBJ2-3 TRBV7-6 NA NA
CASSSEGEAFF TGTGCCAGCAGCTCCGAGGGTGAAGCTTTCTTT TRBJ1-1 TRBV7-2 NA NA
CASSPYPYEQYF TGTGCCAGCAGCCCGTACCCCTACGAGCAGTACTTC TRBJ2-7 TRBV7-2 NA NA
CASSASLGLDTQYF TGTGCCAGCAGTGCCTCATTAGGACTGGATACGCAGTATTTT TRBJ2-3 TRBV28 NA NA
CASSNYPPSGGTDTQYF TGTGCCAGCAGTAATTACCCCCCCTCGGGAGGTACAGATACGCAGTATTTT TRBJ2-3 TRBV28 TRBD2 few
CASSQERDRGHPNYGYTF TGTGCCAGCAGCCAAGAAAGGGACAGGGGGCACCCTAACTATGGCTACACCTTC TRBJ1-2 TRBV3-1 TRBD1 few
CASSYSKGVRGLFYGYTF TGTGCCAGCAGTTACTCGAAGGGAGTGAGGGGGCTCTTCTATGGCTACACCTTC TRBJ1-2 TRBV6-5 TRBD1 NA
CASGLSRGESKHEQFF TGTGCTAGTGGTTTGAGTCGCGGGGAAAGTAAGCATGAGCAGTTCTTC TRBJ2-1 TRBV12-5 NA NA
CASSPGQGNGYTF TGTGCCAGCAGCCCCGGACAGGGAAATGGCTACACCTTC TRBJ1-2 TRBV5-7 TRBD1 few
CASSLASGTVYYEQYF TGTGCCAGCAGCCTAGCCTCCGGGACGGTTTACTACGAGCAGTACTTC TRBJ2-7 TRBV16 NA many
CSASRGFGWMDIQYF TGCAGTGCTAGTAGGGGGTTTGGGTGGATGGACATTCAGTACTTC TRBJ2-4 TRBV20-1 NA NA
CASSLNLGQGHSAENTIYF TGTGCCAGCAGCTTAAATCTAGGGCAGGGTCATTCCGCGGAAAACACCATATATTTT TRBJ1-3 TRBV7-6 NA NA
CSVERPNPNTGELFF TGCAGCGTTGAACGACCCAATCCTAACACCGGGGAGCTGTTTTTT TRBJ2-2 TRBV29-1 NA many
CASSQTGTGNSPLHF TGCGCCAGCAGCCAAACCGGGACAGGGAATTCACCCCTCCACTTT TRBJ1-6 TRBV4-1 TRBD1 few
CASSLGGSGTYEQYF TGTGCCAGCAGCTTAGGTGGCAGCGGGACCTACGAGCAGTACTTC TRBJ2-7 TRBV7-2 TRBD2 few
CAIRKKDEQFF TGTGCCATCAGAAAGAAAGATGAGCAGTTCTTC TRBJ2-1 TRBV10-3 NA few
CASNLLAGRTGELFF TGTGCCAGCAACTTATTGGCAGGGCGAACCGGGGAGCTGTTTTTT TRBJ2-2 TRBV7-9 NA few
CASSFMGPDQPQHF TGTGCCAGCAGTTTTATGGGTCCAGATCAGCCCCAGCATTTT TRBJ1-5 TRBV12-3/TRBV12-4 NA few
CASSPRPSADTEAFF TGTGCCAGCAGCCCGCGTCCGTCTGCGGACACTGAAGCTTTCTTT TRBJ1-1 TRBV11-1 NA few
CASSQVGGRNEQFF TGTGCCAGCAGCCAGGTTGGCGGGCGTAATGAGCAGTTCTTC TRBJ2-1 TRBV3-1 NA NA
CVTDPVNTEAFF TGTGTGACCGATCCCGTGAACACTGAAGCTTTCTTT TRBJ1-1 TRBV20-1 NA few
CASSQGGFYGYTF TGTGCCAGCAGCCAAGGAGGGTTTTACGGCTACACCTTC TRBJ1-2 TRBV3-1 NA many
CASSPTYTGELFF TGTGCCAGCAGTCCCACCTACACCGGGGAGCTGTTTTTT TRBJ2-2 TRBV6-2/TRBV6-3 NA few
CASTWGGYGYTF TGTGCCAGTACCTGGGGGGGCTATGGCTACACCTTC TRBJ1-2 TRBV28 NA NA
CASSLLGGSNTEAFF TGTGCCAGCAGCTTATTGGGGGGCAGCAACACTGAAGCTTTCTTT TRBJ1-1 TRBV7-3 NA few
CASSPGTVNTEAFF TGTGCCAGCAGTCCCGGGACAGTTAACACTGAAGCTTTCTTT TRBJ1-1 TRBV12-3/TRBV12-4 TRBD1 many
CASTTGQETQYF TGTGCCAGCACCACAGGGCAAGAGACCCAGTACTTC TRBJ2-5 TRBV6-6 NA few
CASTGTDSYEQYF TGTGCCAGCACCGGGACAGACTCCTACGAGCAGTACTTC TRBJ2-7 TRBV13 TRBD1 many
CASSLSPTDTEAFF TGTGCCAGCAGCTTGTCCCCAACAGACACTGAAGCTTTCTTT TRBJ1-1 TRBV5-6 NA NA
CASRRQALQSQHF TGTGCCAGCAGGAGACAGGCACTACAGTCCCAGCATTTT TRBJ1-5 TRBV6-2/TRBV6-3 NA NA
CASSLNGQANYEQYF TGTGCCAGCAGCCTAAACGGGCAGGCAAACTACGAGCAGTACTTC TRBJ2-7 TRBV28 NA NA
CSVGGAGTEAFF TGCAGCGTAGGAGGGGCAGGGACTGAAGCTTTCTTT TRBJ1-1 TRBV29-1 NA many
CTSSTRQGLFNEQFF TGTACCAGCAGCACCCGACAGGGATTATTCAATGAGCAGTTCTTC TRBJ2-1 TRBV13 TRBD1 NA
CASSQTEGHEQYF TGTGCCAGCAGCCAGACTGAGGGCCACGAGCAGTACTTC TRBJ2-7 TRBV11-2 NA NA
CASSIVGQGRHNEQFF TGTGCCAGTAGTATAGTGGGACAGGGTCGGCACAATGAGCAGTTCTTC TRBJ2-1 TRBV19 TRBD1 NA
CASSPPGRQFGRVREQYF TGTGCCAGCAGCCCACCGGGACGCCAGTTCGGCAGAGTCAGGGAGCAGTACTTC TRBJ2-7 TRBV7-2 NA many